These 2 T cell receptor beta chains were all obtained from the same sample, sequenced in a study of T cell clonotyping in hematopoietic cell transplantation. Assay used: immunoSEQ multiplex PCR; TCRdb lists only in-frame clones, some missing. The sample gives some 6,500 clones, approximately 87% of which show up once; more than 12% is in the top ten. The specimen was peripheral blood mononuclear cells, collected 180 days after allogeneic stem cell transplant. Receptor source: a female patient in her fifties or sixties who had an allogeneic stem cell transplant from an unrelated donor, so the T cells may come from the graft donor. Some clones in this sample may be carry-over from other donors' samples.

The chain combines TRBV2 with TRBJ1-1, with 7 nucleotides matching TRBD1. Trimming at V came to 6 bases and at J to 5 bases, leaving 6 bases not matched to a gene. This CDR3 region has 13 residues. From germline, CDR1 is SNHLY and CDR2 FYNNEI. The chain's CDR3 is CASSDRVVTEAFF. For the CDR3, the DNA is TGTGCCAGCAGCGACAGGGTGGTTACTGAAGCTTTCTTT.

The chain combines TRBV5-1 with TRBJ2-1; D is possibly TRBD2 (5 bases). V dropped 4 bases and J dropped 3 bases, with 8 bases sitting between them. The CDR3 length is 13 residues. Germline lookup yields CDR1 SGHRS and CDR2 YFSETQ. The CDR3 DNA sequence: TGCGCCAGCAGCCCTCGGGACTACAATGAGCAGTTCTTC. Amino acid sequence: CASSPRDYNEQFF.